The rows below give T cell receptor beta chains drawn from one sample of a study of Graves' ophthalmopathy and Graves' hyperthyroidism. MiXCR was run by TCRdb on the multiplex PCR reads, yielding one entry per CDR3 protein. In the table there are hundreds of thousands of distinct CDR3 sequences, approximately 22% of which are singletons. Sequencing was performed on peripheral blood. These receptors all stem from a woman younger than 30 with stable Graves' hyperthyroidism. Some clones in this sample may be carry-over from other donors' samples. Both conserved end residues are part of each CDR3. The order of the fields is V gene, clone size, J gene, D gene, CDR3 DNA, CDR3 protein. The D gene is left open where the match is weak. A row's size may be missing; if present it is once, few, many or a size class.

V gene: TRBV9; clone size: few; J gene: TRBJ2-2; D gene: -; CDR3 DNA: TGTGCCAGCAGCGTAGCTTGGCTTAACACCGGGGAGCTGTTTTTT; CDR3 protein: CASSVAWLNTGELFF
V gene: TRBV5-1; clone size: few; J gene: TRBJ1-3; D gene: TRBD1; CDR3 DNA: TGCGCCAGCAGCTCCTTGACAGGGAGTGGAAACACCATATATTTT; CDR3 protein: CASSSLTGSGNTIYF
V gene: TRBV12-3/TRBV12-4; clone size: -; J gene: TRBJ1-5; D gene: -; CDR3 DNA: TGTGCCAGCAGCACGGGTTCCAGCAATCAGCCCCAGCATTTT; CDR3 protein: CASSTGSSNQPQHF
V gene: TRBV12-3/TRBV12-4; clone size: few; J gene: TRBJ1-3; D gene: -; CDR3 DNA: TGTGCCAGCAACCCACCCAGGGGTCCAAACTCTGGAAACACCATATATTTT; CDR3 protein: CASNPPRGPNSGNTIYF
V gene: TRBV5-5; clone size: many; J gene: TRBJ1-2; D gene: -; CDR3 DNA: TGTGCCAGCAGCTTCTCAGGGGTTCTCAACTATGGCTACACCTTC; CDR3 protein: CASSFSGVLNYGYTF
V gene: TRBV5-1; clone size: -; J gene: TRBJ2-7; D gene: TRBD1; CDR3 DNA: TGCGCCAGCAGCTCCGGTGGACAGGTTGGCACCTACGAGCAGTACTTC; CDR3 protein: CASSSGGQVGTYEQYF
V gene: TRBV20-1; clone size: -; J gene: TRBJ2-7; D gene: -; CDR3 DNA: TGCAGTGCTAGAGAAGGCGGGTACGAGCAGTACTTC; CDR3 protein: CSAREGGYEQYF
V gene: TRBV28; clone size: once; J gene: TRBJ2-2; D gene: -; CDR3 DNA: TGTGCCGTGGCTGGAGGGTTAACGGGGACCGGGGAGCTGTTTTTT; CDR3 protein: CAVAGGLTGTGELFF
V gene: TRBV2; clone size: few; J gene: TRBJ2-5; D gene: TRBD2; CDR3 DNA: TGTGCCAGCCCCCTGGGGCCTAGCGGGAGTCGGGAGACCCAGTACTTC; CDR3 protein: CASPLGPSGSRETQYF
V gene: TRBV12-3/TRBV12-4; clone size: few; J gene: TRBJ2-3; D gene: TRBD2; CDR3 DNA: TGTGCCAGCAGTTTATCGGGGGGGGAGAGCACAGATACGCAGTATTTT; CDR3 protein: CASSLSGGESTDTQYF
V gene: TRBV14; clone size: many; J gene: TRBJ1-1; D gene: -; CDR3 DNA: TGTGCCAGCAGCCAAGAGTGGGAGAAAGCTTTCTTT; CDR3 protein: CASSQEWEKAFF
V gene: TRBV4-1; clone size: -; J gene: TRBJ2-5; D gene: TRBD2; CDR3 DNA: TGCGCCAGCCCCCAACCAGGGCTAGCGGTGGAGACCCAGTACTTC; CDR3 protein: CASPQPGLAVETQYF
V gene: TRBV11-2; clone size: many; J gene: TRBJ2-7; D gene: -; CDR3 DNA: TGTGCCAGCAGCTTAACCAGCACGAGCTCCTACGAGCAGTACTTC; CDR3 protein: CASSLTSTSSYEQYF
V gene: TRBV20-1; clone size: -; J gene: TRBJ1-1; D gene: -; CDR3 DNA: TGCAGTGCTAGATTGGGGGTGACTGAAGCTTTCTTT; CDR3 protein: CSARLGVTEAFF
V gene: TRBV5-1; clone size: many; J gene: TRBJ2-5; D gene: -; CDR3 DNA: TGCGCCAGCAGCTTGGCCAGGAAAGAGACCCAGTACTTC; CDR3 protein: CASSLARKETQYF
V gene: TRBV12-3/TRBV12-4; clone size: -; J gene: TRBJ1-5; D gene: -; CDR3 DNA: TGTGCCAGCAGTCCACAGGGTTCACGCCAGCCCCAGCATTTT; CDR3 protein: CASSPQGSRQPQHF
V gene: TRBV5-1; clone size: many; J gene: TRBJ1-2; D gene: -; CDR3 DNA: TGCGCCAGCAGGGCGGGGGCGCGTGGCTACACCTTC; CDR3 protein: CASRAGARGYTF
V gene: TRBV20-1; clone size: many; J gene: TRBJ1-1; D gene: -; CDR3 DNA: TGCAGTGCTAGTCGTGTTGGGTTGAGGACCCCAAACACTGAAGCTTTCTTT; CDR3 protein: CSASRVGLRTPNTEAFF
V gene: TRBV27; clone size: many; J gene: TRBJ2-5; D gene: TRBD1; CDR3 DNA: TGTGCCAGCAGCCCAACAGGGGGCGCGGGGGAGACCCAGTACTTC; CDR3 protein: CASSPTGGAGETQYF
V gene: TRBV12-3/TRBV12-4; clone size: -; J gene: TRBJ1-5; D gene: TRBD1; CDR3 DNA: TGTGCCAGCGGACCGACAGGGAGCAATCAGCCCCAGCATTTT; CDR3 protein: CASGPTGSNQPQHF
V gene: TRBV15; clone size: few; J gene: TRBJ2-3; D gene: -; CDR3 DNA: TGTGCCACCGGGGGAAGAGCAAGTAGCACAGATACGCAGTATTTT; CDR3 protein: CATGGRASSTDTQYF
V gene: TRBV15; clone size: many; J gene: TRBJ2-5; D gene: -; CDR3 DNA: TGTGCCACCAGCAGAGATAGGGTGGAGACCCAGTACTTC; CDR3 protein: CATSRDRVETQYF
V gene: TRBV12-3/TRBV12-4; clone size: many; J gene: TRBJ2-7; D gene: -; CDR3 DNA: TGTGCCAGCAGTATTAAACCCTACGAGCAGTACTTC; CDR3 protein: CASSIKPYEQYF
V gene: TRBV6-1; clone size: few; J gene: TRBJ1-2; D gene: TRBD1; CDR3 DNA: TGTGCCAGCACCCGGGGACAGGGGATACCTCATGGCTACACCTTC; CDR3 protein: CASTRGQGIPHGYTF
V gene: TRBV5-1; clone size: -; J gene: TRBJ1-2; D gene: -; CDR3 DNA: TGCGCCAGCAGCCAAGACGGACGGGGGGTGGATGGCTACACCTTC; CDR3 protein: CASSQDGRGVDGYTF
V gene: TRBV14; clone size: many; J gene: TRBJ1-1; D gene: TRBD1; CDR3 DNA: TGTGCCAGTAGGGACAGGCTTGACACTGAAGCTTTCTTT; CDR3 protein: CASRDRLDTEAFF
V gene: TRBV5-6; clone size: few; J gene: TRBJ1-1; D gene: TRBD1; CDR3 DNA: TGTGCCAGCTCCGGGACAGCCGGGTGGACTGAAGCTTTCTTT; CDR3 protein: CASSGTAGWTEAFF
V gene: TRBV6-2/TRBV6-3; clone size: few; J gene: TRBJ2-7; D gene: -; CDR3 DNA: TGTGCCAGCTCTCCCTTGGGAACAGGGGAGGTCGAGCAGTACTTC; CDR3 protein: CASSPLGTGEVEQYF
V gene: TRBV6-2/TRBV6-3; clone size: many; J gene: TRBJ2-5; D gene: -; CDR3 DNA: TGTGCCAGCACAAACAGGGAAGGGATAGAGACCCAGTACTTC; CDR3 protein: CASTNREGIETQYF
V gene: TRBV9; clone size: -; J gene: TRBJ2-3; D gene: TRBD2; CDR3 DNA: TGTGCCAGCAGCGAAGGACTAGCGGGGGGGCGTGCAGATACGCAGTATTTT; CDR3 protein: CASSEGLAGGRADTQYF
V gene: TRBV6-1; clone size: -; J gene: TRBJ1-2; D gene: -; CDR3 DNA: TGTGCCAGCAGGCCCCGGGGGCGGGATGGCTACACCTTC; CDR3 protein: CASRPRGRDGYTF
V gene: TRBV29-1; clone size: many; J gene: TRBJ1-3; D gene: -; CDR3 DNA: TGCGGGATGAGGGACTCTGGAAACACCATATATTTT; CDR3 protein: CGMRDSGNTIYF
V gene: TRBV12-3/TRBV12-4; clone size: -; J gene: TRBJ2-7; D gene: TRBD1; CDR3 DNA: TGTGCCAGCAGTTTAGAGGGACAGGGTACCTACGAGCAGTACTTC; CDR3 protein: CASSLEGQGTYEQYF
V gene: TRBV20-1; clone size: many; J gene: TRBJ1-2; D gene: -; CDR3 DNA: TGCAGTGCTAGAGATCCCGACAGTTTCTATGGCTACACCTTC; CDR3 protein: CSARDPDSFYGYTF
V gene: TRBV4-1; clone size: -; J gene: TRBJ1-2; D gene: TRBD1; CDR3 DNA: TGCGCCAGCAGCCAAGCAAGTGGTGACAGGGGTGGCTACACCTTC; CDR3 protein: CASSQASGDRGGYTF
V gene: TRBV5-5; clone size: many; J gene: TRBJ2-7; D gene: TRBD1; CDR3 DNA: TGTGCCAGCAGCTGGGGACAGGGGGGCACCTACGAGCAGTACTTC; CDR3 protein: CASSWGQGGTYEQYF
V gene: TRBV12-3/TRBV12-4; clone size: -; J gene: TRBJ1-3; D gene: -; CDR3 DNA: TGTGCCAGCAGTTTCGGGAAGGGGTTCTTCTCTGGAAACACCATATATTTT; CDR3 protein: CASSFGKGFFSGNTIYF
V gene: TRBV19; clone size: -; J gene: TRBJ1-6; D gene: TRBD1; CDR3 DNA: TGTGCCACCCGACAGGGGTTAAACTATAATTCACCCCTCCACTTT; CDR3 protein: CATRQGLNYNSPLHF
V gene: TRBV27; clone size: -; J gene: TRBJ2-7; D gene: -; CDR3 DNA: TGTGCCAGCAGCTCTTATGGTGTGGGGATTACCTACGAGCAGTACTTC; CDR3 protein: CASSSYGVGITYEQYF
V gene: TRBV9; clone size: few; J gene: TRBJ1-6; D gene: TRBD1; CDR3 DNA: TGTGCCAGCAGCGCCGGGACAGGAGGTTCACCCCTCCACTTT; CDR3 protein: CASSAGTGGSPLHF
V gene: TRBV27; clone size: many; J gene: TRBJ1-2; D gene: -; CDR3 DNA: TGTGCCAGCAGCCCCGAGCCGCCAGCCCTTGGATATGGCTACACCTTC; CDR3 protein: CASSPEPPALGYGYTF
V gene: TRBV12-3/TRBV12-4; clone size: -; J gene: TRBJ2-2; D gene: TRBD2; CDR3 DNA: TGTGCCAGCAGTTTAGGAGGACTAGCGACTGACACCGGGGAGCTGTTTTTT; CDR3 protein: CASSLGGLATDTGELFF
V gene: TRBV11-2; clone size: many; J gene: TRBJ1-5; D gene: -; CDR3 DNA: TGTGCCAGCAGCTTTATTACGGGGCAGCCCCAGCATTTT; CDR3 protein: CASSFITGQPQHF
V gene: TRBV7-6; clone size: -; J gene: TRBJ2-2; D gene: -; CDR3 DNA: TGTGCCAGCAGCCCTACCCGGACTATGAACACCGGGGAGCTGTTTTTT; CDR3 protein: CASSPTRTMNTGELFF
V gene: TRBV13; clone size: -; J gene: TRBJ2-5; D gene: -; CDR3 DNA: TGTGCCAGCAGCTCCGGGACCCCAGCCGAGACCCAGTACTTC; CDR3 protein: CASSSGTPAETQYF